One and the same sample provided the 7 T cell receptor beta chains below, sequenced in a study of T cells in Graves' hyperthyroidism and ophthalmopathy. TCR beta CDR3 sequences were amplified from RNA transcripts. TCR CDR3 regions were first amplified by RT-PCR with HTBI primers. TCRdb ran MiXCR on the multiplex PCR reads and lists one entry per CDR3 protein. The sample has around 700,000 distinct CDR3 sequences, 15% to 20% seen once. The specimen sequenced was blood. The receptors here all came from a woman between 50 and 59 years old with Graves' hyperthyroidism that later progressed to Graves' ophthalmopathy.

This chain connects TRBV5-1 to TRBJ1-4; D may be TRBD1 (6 bases). Trimming left V 0 bases short and J 8 bases short, with 17 bases between. Germline V gene data show CDR1 as SGHRS and CDR2 as YFSETQ. The CDR3 is made up of 16 amino acids. The CDR3 bases are TGCGCCAGCAGCTTGGCTGGGGGGGGCAGAGAGGAAAAACTGTTTTTT. Translation: CASSLAGGGREEKLFF.

The chain joins TRBV2 to TRBJ1-2; the match to TRBD1 covers 8 bases. This CDR3 has 14 residues. Losses at the gene ends were 5 bases for V and 4 bases for J; bases not matched to a gene: 6. Germline V gene data show CDR1 as SNHLY and CDR2 as FYNNEI. CDR3 sequence: CASSPRGLAYGYTF. The CDR3 DNA is TGTGCCAGCAGTCCCAGGGGGCTTGCCTATGGCTACACCTTC.

Many counts were recorded for this clonotype. The chain joins TRBV19 to TRBJ1-1; no definite D call. The CDR3 runs to 13 residues. Trimming took off 5 bases at V and 8 bases at J, with 15 bases between the two ends. Germline V lookup: CDR1 LNHDA, CDR2 SQIVND (reference sequence). The CDR3 nucleotides are TGTGCCAGTAGTTACCTATCCCAAGAAGAAGCTTTCTTT. Protein: CASSYLSQEEAFF.

This clonotype was seen at least ten times. The chain joins TRBV6-5 to TRBJ1-2; D remains ambiguous. The CDR3 totals 14 residues. The germline V and J ends were trimmed by 0 bases and 4 bases, with 9 bases remaining between them. Germline CDR1 and CDR2: MNHEY and SVGAGI. CDR3 coding DNA: TGTGCCAGCAGTTACTCGATAGCCGGCTATGGCTACACCTTC. Its translation is CASSYSIAGYGYTF.

In its sample, this clonotype was seen a few times. The V gene is TRBV7-6, the J gene TRBJ2-1; 13 bases fit TRBD2. J was trimmed by 5 bases and V by 5 bases; bases with no gene match: 12. Germline CDR1 SGHVS, CDR2 FNYEAQ. The CDR3 length is 18 residues. The CDR3 nucleotides are TGTGCCAGCAGCACTTTAACTAGCGGGGGGGGGTGGAACAATGAGCAGTTCTTC. Translation: CASSTLTSGGGWNNEQFF.

This clonotype was found a few times. The V and J genes are TRBV10-1 and TRBJ2-3, with a weak D call TRBD1 (6 bases). The germline gives CDR1 WNHNN, CDR2 SYGVQD (reference sequence). This CDR3 contains 15 residues. Between the trimmed V and J ends, which lost 3 bases and 4 bases, there was a span of 14 bases. The CDR3 sequence: CASSDSGEIADTQYF. CDR3 sequence (DNA): TGCGCCAGCAGTGATTCAGGGGAAATCGCAGATACGCAGTATTTT.

About this clonotype: Possible read error: a much larger clone is one base away. This chain links TRBV11-2 with TRBJ2-1; the D is unclear. This CDR3 has 13 residues. The germline V gene has CDR1 SGHAT and CDR2 FQNNGV. In DNA, the CDR3 is TGTGCCTGCAGCCTTGTAGTGGAGTATGAGCAGTTCTTC. This codes for CACSLVVEYEQFF. Looking up the rest from reference TRBV11-2 and TRBJ2-1 gives the full variable domain: EAGVAQSPRYKIIEKRQSVAFWCNPISGHATLYWYQQILGQGPKLLIQFQNNGVVDDSQLPKDRFSAERLKGVDSTLKIQPAKLEDSAVYLCACSLVVEYEQFFGPGTRLTVL.